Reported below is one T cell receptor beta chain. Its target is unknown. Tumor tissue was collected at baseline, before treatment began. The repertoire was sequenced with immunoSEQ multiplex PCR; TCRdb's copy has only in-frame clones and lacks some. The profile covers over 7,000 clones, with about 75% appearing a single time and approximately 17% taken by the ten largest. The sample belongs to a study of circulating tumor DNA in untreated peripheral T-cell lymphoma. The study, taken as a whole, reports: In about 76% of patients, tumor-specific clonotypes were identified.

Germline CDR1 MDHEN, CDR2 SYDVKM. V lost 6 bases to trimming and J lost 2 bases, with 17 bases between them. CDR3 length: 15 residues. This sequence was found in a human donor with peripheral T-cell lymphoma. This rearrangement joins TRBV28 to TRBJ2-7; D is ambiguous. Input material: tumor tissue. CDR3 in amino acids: CASSPPRLNPYEQYF. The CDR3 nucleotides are TGTGCCAGCAGCCCTCCCCGACTGAATCCCTACGAGCAGTACTTC.